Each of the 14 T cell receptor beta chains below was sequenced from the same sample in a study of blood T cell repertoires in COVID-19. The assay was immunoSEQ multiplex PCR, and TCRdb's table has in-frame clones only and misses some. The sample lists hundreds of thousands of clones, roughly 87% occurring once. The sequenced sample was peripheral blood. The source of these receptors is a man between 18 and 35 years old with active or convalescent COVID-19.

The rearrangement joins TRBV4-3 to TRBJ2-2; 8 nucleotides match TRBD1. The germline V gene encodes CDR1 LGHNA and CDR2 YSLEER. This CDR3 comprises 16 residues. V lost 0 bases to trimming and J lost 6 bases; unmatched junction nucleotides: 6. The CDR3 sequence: CASSQEPGTGAGELFF. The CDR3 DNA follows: TGCGCCAGCAGCCAAGAACCCGGGACAGGTGCCGGGGAGCTGTTTTTT.

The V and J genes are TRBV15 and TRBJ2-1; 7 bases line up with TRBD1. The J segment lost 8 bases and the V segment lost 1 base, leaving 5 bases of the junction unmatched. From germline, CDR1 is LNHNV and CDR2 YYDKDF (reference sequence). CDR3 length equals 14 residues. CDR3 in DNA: TGTGCCACCAGCAGAGGACAGGGACCGGATGAGCAGTTCTTC. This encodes CATSRGQGPDEQFF.

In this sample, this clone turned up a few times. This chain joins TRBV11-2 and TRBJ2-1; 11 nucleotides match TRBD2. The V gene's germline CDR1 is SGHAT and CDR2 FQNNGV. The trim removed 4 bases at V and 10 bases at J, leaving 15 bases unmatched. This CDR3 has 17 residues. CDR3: CASSSPKLAGVPREQFF. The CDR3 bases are TGTGCCAGCAGCTCCCCTAAACTAGCGGGGGTCCCACGGGAGCAGTTCTTC. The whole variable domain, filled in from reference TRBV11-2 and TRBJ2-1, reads EAGVAQSPRYKIIEKRQSVAFWCNPISGHATLYWYQQILGQGPKLLIQFQNNGVVDDSQLPKDRFSAERLKGVDSTLKIQPAKLEDSAVYLCASSSPKLAGVPREQFFGPGTRLTVL.

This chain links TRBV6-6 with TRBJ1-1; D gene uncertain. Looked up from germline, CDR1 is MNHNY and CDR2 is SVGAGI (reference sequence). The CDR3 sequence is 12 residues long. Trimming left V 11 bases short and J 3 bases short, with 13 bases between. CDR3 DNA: TGTGCCTCGCGGGTCTCCGACACTGAAGCTTTCTTT. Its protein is CASRVSDTEAFF.

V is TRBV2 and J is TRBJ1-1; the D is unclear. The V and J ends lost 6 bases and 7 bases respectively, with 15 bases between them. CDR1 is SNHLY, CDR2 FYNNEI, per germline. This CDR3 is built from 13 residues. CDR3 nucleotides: TGTGCCAGCAGCCCGATCCTTATCGGTGAAGCTTTCTTT. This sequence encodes CASSPILIGEAFF.

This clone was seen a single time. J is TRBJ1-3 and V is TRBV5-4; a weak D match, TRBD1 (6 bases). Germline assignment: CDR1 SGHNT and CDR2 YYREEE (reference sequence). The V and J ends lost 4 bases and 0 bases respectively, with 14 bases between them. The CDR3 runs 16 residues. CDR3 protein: CASSGGRASSGNTIYF. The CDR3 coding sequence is TGTGCCAGCAGCGGGGGCCGGGCGTCCTCTGGAAACACCATATATTTT.

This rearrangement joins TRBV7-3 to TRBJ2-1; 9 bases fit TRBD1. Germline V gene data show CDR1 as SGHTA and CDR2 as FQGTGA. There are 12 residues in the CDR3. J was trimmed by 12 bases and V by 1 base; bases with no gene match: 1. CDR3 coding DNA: TGTGCCAGCAGCTTAAAGGGACAGGGGCAGTTCTTC. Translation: CASSLKGQGQFF.

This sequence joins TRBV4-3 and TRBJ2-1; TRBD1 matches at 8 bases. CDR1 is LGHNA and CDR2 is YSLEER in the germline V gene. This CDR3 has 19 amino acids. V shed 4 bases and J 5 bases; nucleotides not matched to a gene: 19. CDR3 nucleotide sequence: TGCGCCAGCAGCCTCACATTGGTCGGACAGGGAATAGGGCACAATGAGCAGTTCTTC. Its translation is CASSLTLVGQGIGHNEQFF.

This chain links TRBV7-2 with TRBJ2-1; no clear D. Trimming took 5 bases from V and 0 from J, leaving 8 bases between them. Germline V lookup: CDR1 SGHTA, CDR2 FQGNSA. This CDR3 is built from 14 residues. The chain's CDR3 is CASSLRSSYNEQFF. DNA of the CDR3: TGTGCCAGCAGCCTACGAAGCTCCTACAATGAGCAGTTCTTC.

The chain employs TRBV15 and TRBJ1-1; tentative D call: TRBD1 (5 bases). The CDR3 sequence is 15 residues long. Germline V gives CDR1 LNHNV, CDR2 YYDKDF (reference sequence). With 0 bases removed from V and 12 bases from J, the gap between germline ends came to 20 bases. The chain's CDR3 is CATSRDRAGRLLSFF. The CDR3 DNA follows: TGTGCCACCAGCAGAGATAGGGCGGGACGGCTCCTGTCTTTCTTT.

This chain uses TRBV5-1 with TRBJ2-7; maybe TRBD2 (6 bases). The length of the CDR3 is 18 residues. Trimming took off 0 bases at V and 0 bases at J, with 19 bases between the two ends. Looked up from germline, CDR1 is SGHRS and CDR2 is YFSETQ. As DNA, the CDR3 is TGCGCCAGCAGCTTGGCTCCGGTCTCTAGCGCGAGCTCCTACGAGCAGTACTTC. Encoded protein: CASSLAPVSSASSYEQYF. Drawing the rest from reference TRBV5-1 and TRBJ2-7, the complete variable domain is KAGVTQTPRYLIKTRGQQVTLSCSPISGHRSVSWYQQTPGQGLQFLFEYFSETQRNKGNFPGRFSGRQFSNSRSEMNVSTLELGDSALYLCASSLAPVSSASSYEQYFGPGTRLTVT.

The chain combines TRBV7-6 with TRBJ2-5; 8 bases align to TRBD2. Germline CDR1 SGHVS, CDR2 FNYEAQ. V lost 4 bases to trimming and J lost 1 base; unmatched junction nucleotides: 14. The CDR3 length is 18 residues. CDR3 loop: CASSSLPPASGFQETQYF. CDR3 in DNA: TGTGCCAGCAGCTCCCTTCCCCCAGCTAGCGGGTTCCAAGAGACCCAGTACTTC. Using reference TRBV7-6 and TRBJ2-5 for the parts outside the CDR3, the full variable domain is GAGVSQSPRYKVTKRGQDVALRCDPISGHVSLYWYRQALGQGPEFLTYFNYEAQQDKSGLPNDRFSAERPEGSISTLTIQRTEQRDSAMYRCASSSLPPASGFQETQYFGPGTRLLVL.

CDR3 sequence reads: CASSLDSTSGELFF. For the CDR3, the DNA is TGCGCCAGCAGCTTGGACAGTACTAGCGGGGAGCTGTTTTTT. The gene calls are TRBV5-1 and TRBJ2-2, with a tentative D call TRBD2 (5 bases). Germline V gene lookup returns CDR1 SGHRS and CDR2 YFSETQ. V gave up 0 bases and J gave up 7 bases, with 10 bases separating them. The CDR3 extends over 14 amino acids.

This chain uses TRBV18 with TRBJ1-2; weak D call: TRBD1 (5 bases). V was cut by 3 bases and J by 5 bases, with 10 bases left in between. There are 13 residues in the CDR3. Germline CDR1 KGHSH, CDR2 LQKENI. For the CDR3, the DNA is TGTGCCAGCTCACCTCAGGACACTTATGGCTACACCTTC. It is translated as CASSPQDTYGYTF.